Presented here are 11 T cell receptor beta chains from one specimen sequenced in a study of blood T cell repertoires in COVID-19. This table comes from immunoSEQ multiplex PCR, and its TCRdb copy is limited to in-frame clones, with some not included. The sample holds 150,000 to 200,000 clones, 65% to 85% seen once. The specimen was PBMCs or T cells enriched from blood (not recorded which). The receptors were sampled from a middle-aged man who had recovered from COVID-19.

V usage is TRBV7-2 and J usage is TRBJ2-3; 8 bases fit TRBD1. CDR3 length: 15 residues. Germline V gives CDR1 SGHTA, CDR2 FQGNSA. V shed 4 bases and J 3 bases; nucleotides not matched to a gene: 6. CDR3: CASSSWTGRTDTQYF. The CDR3 coding sequence is TGTGCCAGCAGCTCCTGGACAGGGAGAACAGATACGCAGTATTTT.

This clone was seen only a few times. The rearrangement uses TRBV30 and TRBJ1-6; D perhaps matches TRBD1 (5 bases). The germline V and J ends were trimmed by 0 bases and 0 bases, with 9 bases remaining between them. The CDR3 loop spans 16 amino acids. Germline V gene sequence: CDR1 GTSNPN, CDR2 SVGIG (reference sequence). CDR3 loop: CAWSVPDSSYNSPLHF. CDR3 DNA sequence: TGTGCCTGGAGTGTACCTGACAGCTCCTATAATTCACCCCTCCACTTT.

V usage is TRBV5-1 and J usage is TRBJ1-2; no reliable D call. The CDR3 length is 16 residues. Germline values: CDR1 SGHRS, CDR2 YFSETQ. V lost 0 bases, J lost 5 bases, and 17 bases lay in between. This CDR3 reads CASSLALSLEGYGYTF. For the CDR3, the DNA is TGCGCCAGCAGCTTGGCCCTGTCCTTGGAGGGTTATGGCTACACCTTC.

The chain employs TRBV2 and TRBJ1-2; a possible D gene is TRBD1 (5 bases). The CDR3 is 14 residues long. V was shortened by 6 bases and J by 4 bases, with 15 bases between the two germline ends. Germline V gene data show CDR1 as SNHLY and CDR2 as FYNNEI. The CDR3 DNA reads as TGTGCCAGCAGGGGCGGGGGAGGAATCTATGGCTACACCTTC. This sequence encodes CASRGGGGIYGYTF.

The chain has TRBV30 and TRBJ1-1; 8 nucleotides line up with TRBD1. The CDR3 covers 13 residues. CDR1 and CDR2 from the germline V gene are GTSNPN and SVGIG (reference sequence). J gave up 4 bases and V 7 bases, and 8 bases lay outside the gene matches. CDR3 in DNA: TGTGCCTCCAGGGGGCGCGGGTCCACTGAAGCTTTCTTT. It is translated as CASRGRGSTEAFF. The complete variable domain, with remaining parts taken from reference TRBV30 and TRBJ1-1, reads SQTIHQWPATLVQPVGSPLSLECTVEGTSNPNLYWYRQAAGRGLQLLFYSVGIGQISSEVPQNLSASRPQDRQFILSSKKLLLSDSGFYLCASRGRGSTEAFFGQGTRLTVV.

The J gene is TRBJ2-5, the V gene TRBV7-7; possible D gene TRBD2, 6 bases. Germline V lookup: CDR1 SSHAT, CDR2 FNYEAQ (reference sequence). Trimming cost V 2 bases and J 5 bases, with 18 bases left between them. The CDR3 is 16 residues long. The CDR3 nucleotides are TGTGCCAGCAGCTTATTTTCAGGGCGGGGCGGGGAGACCCAGTACTTC. Translating gives CASSLFSGRGGETQYF.

This clone was counted a single time. The chain uses TRBV24-1 and TRBJ2-1, with TRBD2 matching over 8 bases. The CDR3 is made up of 17 amino acids. V gave up 3 bases and J gave up 1 base; unmatched junction bases: 7. Germline-derived CDR1 and CDR2 are KGHDR and SFDVKD. CDR3 DNA sequence: TGTGCCACCAGTGATGTGCAAACTAGCGGATCCTACAATGAGCAGTTCTTC. This gives the protein CATSDVQTSGSYNEQFF.

The chain joins TRBV7-9 to TRBJ2-5, with a tentative D call TRBD2 (5 bases). The CDR3 runs 13 residues. V was cut by 6 bases and J by 4 bases, with 12 bases left in between. Per the germline V gene, CDR1 is SEHNR and CDR2 is FQNEAQ (reference sequence). The CDR3 DNA reads as TGTGCCAGCAGTCGTCTAGCTTTAGAGACCCAGTACTTC. Encoded protein: CASSRLALETQYF. The full variable domain, its missing parts supplied by reference TRBV7-9 and TRBJ2-5, is DTGVSQNPRHKITKRGQNVTFRCDPISEHNRLYWYRQTLGQGPEFLTYFQNEAQLEKSRLLSDRFSAERPKGSFSTLEIQRTEQGDSAMYLCASSRLALETQYFGPGTRLLVL.

V usage is TRBV30 and J usage is TRBJ1-6, with D possibly matching TRBD1 (6 bases). The germline V and J ends were trimmed by 4 bases and 5 bases, with 9 bases remaining between them. Germline V lookup: CDR1 GTSNPN, CDR2 SVGIG (reference sequence). There are 13 residues in the CDR3. CDR3 loop: CAWTRQDNSPLHF. In nucleotides, the CDR3 is TGTGCCTGGACCCGACAGGATAATTCACCCCTCCACTTT.

The chain links TRBV5-5 to TRBJ1-4; 12 bases fit TRBD1. The CDR3 has 16 amino acids. The germline CDR1 and CDR2 sequences are SGHKS and YYEKEE (reference sequence). The trim removed 1 base at V and 7 bases at J, leaving 5 bases unmatched. Here the CDR3 reads CASSLTGQGAAEKLFF. The CDR3 DNA reads as TGTGCCAGCAGCTTGACGGGACAGGGGGCGGCTGAAAAACTGTTTTTT.

The rearrangement uses TRBV24-1 and TRBJ2-1, with 8 bases lining up with TRBD1. This CDR3 has 16 amino acids. Looked up from germline, CDR1 is KGHDR and CDR2 is SFDVKD. J was trimmed by 4 bases and V by 4 bases; bases with no gene match: 8. The CDR3 region is CATSDPARTGYNEQFF. In DNA form, the CDR3 reads TGTGCCACCAGTGACCCCGCGAGGACAGGGTACAATGAGCAGTTCTTC.